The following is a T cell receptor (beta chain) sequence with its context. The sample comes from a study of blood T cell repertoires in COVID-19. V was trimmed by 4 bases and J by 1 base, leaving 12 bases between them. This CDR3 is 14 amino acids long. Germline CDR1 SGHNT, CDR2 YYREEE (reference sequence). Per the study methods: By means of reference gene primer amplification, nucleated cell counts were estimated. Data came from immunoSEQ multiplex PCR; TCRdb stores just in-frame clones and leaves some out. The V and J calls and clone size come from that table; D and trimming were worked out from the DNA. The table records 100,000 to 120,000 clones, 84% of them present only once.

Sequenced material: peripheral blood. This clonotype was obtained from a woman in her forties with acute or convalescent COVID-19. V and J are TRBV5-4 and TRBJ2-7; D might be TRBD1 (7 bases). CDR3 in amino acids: CASSGGTASYEQYF. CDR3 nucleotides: TGTGCCAGCAGCGGCGGGACAGCATCCTACGAGCAGTACTTC. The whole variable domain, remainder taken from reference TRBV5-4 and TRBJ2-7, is ETGVTQSPTHLIKTRGQQVTLRCSSQSGHNTVSWYQQALGQGPQFIFQYYREEENGRGNFPPRFSGLQFPNYSSELNVNALELDDSALYLCASSGGTASYEQYFGPGTRLTVT.